The rows below give T cell receptor beta chains drawn from one sample of a study of blood T cell repertoires in COVID-19. The repertoire was sequenced with immunoSEQ multiplex PCR; TCRdb's copy has only in-frame clones and lacks some. Of over 110,000 clones in the sample, approximately 80% were seen once. Sequencing was performed on PBMCs or T cells enriched from blood (not recorded which). These receptors all come from a man in his fifties or sixties in a cohort exposed to, infected with or recovered from COVID-19 (not recorded which). The CDR3 runs from the conserved cysteine through the conserved F or W. Each record gives: J gene, V gene, D gene, CDR3 length, clone size, CDR3 protein, CDR3 DNA. A D gene is named only where the DNA matches it firmly. The listing skips clone size in some rows; elsewhere it reads once, few, many or a size class.

>TRBJ2-1|TRBV11-2|TRBD1|15|NA
CASSPGTGYDNEQFF
TGTGCCAGCAGCCCCGGGACAGGGTACGACAATGAGCAGTTCTTC
>TRBJ1-3|TRBV5-6|TRBD1|15|NA
CASSPGTAIRNTIYF
TGTGCCAGCAGCCCGGGGACAGCAATCCGAAACACCATATATTTT
>TRBJ2-7|TRBV3-1/TRBV3-2|TRBD1|14|NA
CASSPENRGFEQYF
TGTGCCAGCAGCCCCGAGAACAGGGGTTTCGAGCAGTACTTC
>TRBJ2-5|TRBV7-9|TRBD2|16|NA
CASSDTLGLAGETQYF
TGTGCCAGCAGCGATACCCTAGGACTAGCGGGAGAGACCCAGTACTTC
>TRBJ1-1|TRBV11-2|NA|19|NA
CASSLTFGSSAQGRTEAFF
TGTGCCAGCAGCTTAACTTTTGGGTCGTCAGCTCAGGGCCGGACTGAAGCTTTCTTT
>TRBJ2-7|TRBV12-3/TRBV12-4|NA|12|NA
CASSFGEGALNF
NA
>TRBJ1-3|TRBV7-8|TRBD1|12|NA
CASRDRGNTIYF
TGTGCCAGCCGGGACAGAGGAAACACCATATATTTT
>TRBJ2-7|TRBV15|NA|15|NA
CATSSNRRNPYEQYF
TGTGCCACCAGCAGTAACAGGCGCAATCCCTACGAGCAGTACTTC
>TRBJ2-2|TRBV2|NA|13|NA
CASYRGGTGELFF
TGTGCCTCCTACAGGGGAGGAACCGGGGAGCTGTTTTTT
>TRBJ1-3|TRBV7-8|TRBD1|15|NA
CASSRGTDSGNTIYF
TGTGCCAGCAGCCGCGGGACAGATTCCGGAAACACCATATATTTT
>TRBJ1-1|TRBV28|NA|13|NA
CASSFQGRTEAFF
TGTGCCAGCAGTTTCCAGGGGCGGACCGAAGCTTTCTTT
>TRBJ1-4|TRBV7-9|NA|15|NA
CASSLGLSSNEKLFF
TGTGCCAGCAGCTTAGGTCTCAGTTCTAATGAAAAACTGTTTTTT
>TRBJ2-5|TRBV19|TRBD1|17|NA
CASSTSLQGSYQETQYF
TGTGCCAGTAGTACCAGCCTACAGGGGTCGTACCAAGAGACCCAGTACTTC
>TRBJ1-1|TRBV6-2/TRBV6-3|NA|12|NA
CASSLVNTEAFF
TGTGCCAGCAGTCTCGTGAACACTGAAGCTTTCTTT
>TRBJ1-5|TRBV19|NA|16|NA
CASRARVPSSNQPQHF
TGTGCCAGTAGAGCGCGAGTCCCTAGTAGCAATCAGCCCCAGCATTTT
>TRBJ1-5|TRBV5-1|TRBD1|14|NA
CASSLGQGGQPQHF
TGCGCCAGCAGCTTAGGACAGGGGGGTCAGCCCCAGCATTTT
>TRBJ1-6|TRBV19|TRBD1|15|NA
CASSIAQGFRSPLHF
TGTGCCAGTAGTATAGCACAGGGGTTCCGCTCACCCCTCCACTTT
>TRBJ1-2|TRBV7-2|TRBD1|14|NA
CASSLNRGRDGYTF
TGTGCCAGCAGCTTGAACAGGGGGCGAGATGGCTACACCTTC
>TRBJ2-5|TRBV19|NA|13|NA
CASSMFRGETQYF
TGTGCCAGTAGTATGTTCAGAGGAGAGACCCAGTACTTC
>TRBJ2-1|TRBV19|TRBD2|18|NA
CASSMYPGAGGAYNEQFF
TGTGCCAGTAGTATGTACCCCGGAGCGGGAGGGGCCTACAATGAGCAGTTCTTC
>TRBJ2-5|TRBV29-1|NA|13|NA
CSGSGFDQETQYF
TGCAGCGGCTCAGGGTTTGACCAAGAGACCCAGTACTTC
>TRBJ2-7|TRBV18|NA|14|NA
CASSPILSPYEQYF
TGTGCCAGCTCACCCATACTAAGCCCCTACGAGCAGTACTTC
>TRBJ2-5|TRBV7-9|NA|15|NA
CASSPTPGSGETQYF
TGTGCCAGCAGCCCGACTCCGGGGTCGGGAGAGACCCAGTACTTC
>TRBJ1-1|TRBV29-1|NA|13|NA
CSGAGQQNTEAFF
TGCAGCGGGGCTGGACAGCAGAACACTGAAGCTTTCTTT
>TRBJ1-2|TRBV27|TRBD1|14|once
CASRTGGYAYGYTF
TGTGCCAGCAGGACAGGGGGATACGCCTATGGCTACACCTTC
>TRBJ2-7|TRBV29-1|TRBD1|12|NA
CSVSGGSYEQYF
TGCAGCGTCTCAGGGGGCTCCTACGAGCAGTACTTC
>TRBJ2-7|TRBV9|NA|14|NA
CASSLAGDGYEQYF
TGTGCCAGCAGCCTGGCAGGGGACGGCTACGAGCAGTACTTC
>TRBJ2-1|TRBV4-3|TRBD2|16|NA
CASSQRASGGSGEQFF
TGCGCCAGCAGCCAAAGGGCTAGCGGGGGCTCGGGTGAGCAGTTCTTC
>TRBJ2-2|TRBV10-1|TRBD2|15|few
CASSDLAGDTRELFF
TGCGCCAGCAGTGACCTAGCGGGGGATACCCGGGAGCTGTTTTTT
>TRBJ1-1|TRBV11-2|NA|15|once
CASSLEGRVNTEAFF
TGTGCCAGCAGCTTAGAAGGCAGGGTGAACACTGAAGCTTTCTTT
>TRBJ2-1|TRBV7-9|NA|13|once
CASSPGMDNEQFF
TGTGCCAGCAGCCCAGGCATGGACAATGAGCAGTTCTTC
>TRBJ2-1|TRBV14|TRBD2|16|NA
CASSPLAGGPYNEQFF
TGTGCCAGCAGCCCCCTAGCGGGAGGTCCCTACAATGAGCAGTTCTTC
>TRBJ2-2|TRBV27|TRBD2|15|NA
CASSLGLAGGLELFF
TGTGCCAGCAGTTTAGGCCTAGCGGGAGGACTCGAGCTGTTTTTT
>TRBJ1-1|TRBV6-2/TRBV6-3|NA|15|NA
CASSYGEAGFTEAFF
TGTGCCAGCAGTTACGGGGAGGCCGGTTTCACTGAAGCTTTCTTT
>TRBJ1-5|TRBV19|NA|17|NA
CASSTLSTGILRQPQHF
TGTGCCAGTAGCACCCTGTCGACGGGGATTTTGAGGCAGCCCCAGCATTTT
>TRBJ1-3|TRBV7-2|NA|14|NA
CASTFGGIGNTIYF
TGTGCCAGCACCTTCGGGGGGATCGGAAACACCATATATTTT
>TRBJ1-2|TRBV3-1/TRBV3-2|TRBD1|13|few
CASSSDRVHGYTF
TGTGCCAGCAGTTCCGACAGGGTCCATGGCTACACCTTC
>TRBJ2-5|TRBV7-2|NA|13|once
CASSKSLRETQYF
TGTGCCAGCAGCAAATCCCTCCGAGAGACCCAGTACTTC
>TRBJ1-1|TRBV7-3|TRBD1|15|NA
CASSLSPRGDTEAFF
TGTGCCAGCAGCTTAAGTCCCAGGGGGGACACTGAAGCTTTCTTT
>TRBJ1-6|TRBV19|TRBD1|16|NA
CASRDPVQGANSPLHF
TGTGCCAGTAGGGATCCGGTTCAGGGGGCTAATTCACCCCTCCACTTT
>TRBJ2-5|TRBV27|NA|15|few
CASSLSSEMWETQYF
TGTGCCAGCAGTTTATCATCCGAGATGTGGGAGACCCAGTACTTC
>TRBJ1-1|TRBV18|TRBD1|17|few
CASSPSLPGTGGTEAFF
TGTGCCAGCTCTCCTTCCCTCCCCGGGACAGGGGGTACTGAAGCTTTCTTT
>TRBJ1-2|TRBV28|NA|16|NA
CASSPAGEDVYYGYTF
TGTGCCAGCAGTCCGGCCGGGGAGGACGTCTACTATGGCTACACCTTC
>TRBJ1-6|TRBV13|NA|16|once
CASSLVRGGYNSPLHF
TGTGCCAGCAGCTTAGTTCGGGGGGGTTATAATTCACCCCTCCACTTT
>TRBJ1-6|TRBV9|TRBD1|15|NA
CASSVAPGGNSPLHF
TGTGCCAGCAGCGTAGCCCCAGGGGGTAATTCACCCCTCCACTTT
>TRBJ2-1|TRBV5-1|TRBD2|15|NA
CASRAQAGGKNEQFF
TGCGCCAGCCGCGCTCAGGCGGGAGGGAAGAATGAGCAGTTCTTC
>TRBJ1-1|TRBV18|TRBD1|14|NA
CASSITGDFTEAFF
TGTGCCAGCTCAATAACAGGGGATTTCACTGAAGCTTTCTTT